This passage covers 12 T cell receptor beta chains from one sample sequenced in a study of STAT5B mutations in CD4+ large granular lymphocyte leukemia. Assay used: immunoSEQ multiplex PCR; TCRdb lists only in-frame clones, some missing. The sample shows 37,000 or so clones, about 88% of them seen only once. Sequenced: CD4+ T cells from blood buffy coats. These receptors originate from a human donor in good health.

The V call is TRBV18, the J call TRBJ1-2, with D possibly matching TRBD1 (5 bases). V was pared by 3 bases and J by 4 bases, with 18 bases between. Germline V CDR1 and CDR2: KGHSH, LQKENI. The CDR3 has 16 amino acids. The chain's CDR3 is CASSPTTGRMPYGYTF. As DNA, the CDR3 is TGTGCCAGCTCACCGACGACGGGACGGATGCCCTATGGCTACACCTTC.

This clone was seen only a few times. This chain joins TRBV7-8 and TRBJ2-2, with TRBD2 matching over 7 bases. This CDR3 is 15 amino acids long. Per the germline V gene, CDR1 is SGHVS and CDR2 is FQNEAQ. Trimming at V came to 5 bases and at J to 0 bases, leaving 3 bases not matched to a gene. The CDR3 coding sequence is TGTGCCAGCAGCGAGACTAGCCCGAACACCGGGGAGCTGTTTTTT. Its translation: CASSETSPNTGELFF.

The chain carries TRBV30 and TRBJ2-5, with 8 bases aligning to TRBD1. The J call may be faulty, since TRBJ2-7 better matches the DNA end. Germline CDR1 reads GTSNPN; CDR2 reads SVGIG (reference sequence). The CDR3 sequence is 13 residues long. CDR3 sequence reads: CAWSRGQDYEQYF. CDR3 in DNA: TGTGCCTGGAGTAGGGGACAGGATTACGAGCAGTACTTC.

The chain employs TRBV6-1 and TRBJ1-4, with TRBD1 as a possible D gene (5 bases). Germline lookup yields CDR1 MNHNS and CDR2 SASEGT. Trimming cost V 6 bases and J 2 bases, with 10 bases left between them. This CDR3 comprises 14 residues. The CDR3 nucleotides read TGTGCCAGCAGCCCCGGGGGTACTAATGAAAAACTGTTTTTT. Encoded protein: CASSPGGTNEKLFF.

The V gene is TRBV5-1, the J gene TRBJ2-1, with 8 bases aligning to TRBD1. The CDR3 has 15 residues. Trimming at V came to 4 bases and at J to 8 bases, leaving 11 bases not matched to a gene. Germline V gene data show CDR1 as SGHRS and CDR2 as YFSETQ. The CDR3 nucleotides read TGCGCCAGCAGCCCTGGGCAGGGGGCATGGTATGAGCAGTTCTTC. This encodes CASSPGQGAWYEQFF.

A single count supports this clone. This sequence joins TRBV9 and TRBJ1-5; D is perhaps TRBD1 (5 bases). The germline gives CDR1 SGDLS, CDR2 YYNGEE. This CDR3 contains 15 residues. V shed 2 bases and J shed 4 bases, with 13 bases lying between them. For the CDR3, the DNA is TGTGCCAGCAGCGTCACCGGGACCGAAAATCAGCCCCAGCATTTT. Translation gives CASSVTGTENQPQHF.

The chain employs TRBV30 and TRBJ2-3, with 7 bases matching TRBD2. CDR3 length: 13 amino acids. The germline gives CDR1 GTSNPN, CDR2 SVGIG (reference sequence). Trimming cost V 0 bases and J 6 bases; bases outside gene matches: 3. The CDR3, as DNA: TGTGCCTGGAGTGTCTACGGGGGGGATACGCAGTATTTT. Protein product: CAWSVYGGDTQYF.

J is TRBJ1-2 and V is TRBV7-2, with D perhaps TRBD1 (5 bases). Germline-derived CDR1 and CDR2 are SGHTA and FQGNSA. V lost 0 bases and J lost 1, with 12 bases in between. The CDR3 spans 16 residues. CDR3 protein: CASSLARGRNNYGYTF. CDR3 sequence (DNA): TGTGCCAGCAGCTTAGCGCGGGGACGTAATAACTATGGCTACACCTTC.

The V gene is TRBV10-2, the J gene TRBJ2-1, with 14 bases aligning to TRBD2. This CDR3 is 15 amino acids long. Germline V gene lookup returns CDR1 WSHSY and CDR2 SAAADI. The V gene end was trimmed by 3 bases and the J gene end by 10 bases; junction bases not matched to a gene: 5. For the CDR3, the DNA is TGCGCCAGCAGTGAAGGGACTAGCGGGAGTCGCGAGCAGTTCTTC. Translated: CASSEGTSGSREQFF.

This clone occurred once. V usage is TRBV28 and J usage is TRBJ2-2; TRBD1 matches at 8 bases. Germline CDR1 and CDR2: MDHEN and SYDVKM. The ends lost 5 bases at V and 7 bases at J; junction bases unmatched: 9. The CDR3 is 15 amino acids. In DNA, the CDR3 is TGTGCCAGCAGTCCACACCGACAGGGGCGCGGGGAGCTGTTTTTT. Its translation is CASSPHRQGRGELFF.

The V gene is TRBV28, the J gene TRBJ1-1; D perhaps matches TRBD1 (5 bases). CDR1 and CDR2 (germline): MDHEN, SYDVKM. V shed 8 bases and J shed 4 bases, with 17 bases lying between them. This CDR3 has 14 amino acids. CDR3: CASGQTRESTEAFF. Written as DNA, the CDR3 is TGTGCCAGCGGTCAGACCAGGGAGTCCACTGAAGCTTTCTTT.

The rearrangement links TRBV12-5 to TRBJ1-1; D is possibly TRBD1 (5 bases). The CDR3 extends over 16 amino acids. Trimming shortened V by 7 bases and J by 4 bases, and 22 bases separated the two germline ends. Germline assignment: CDR1 LGHNT and CDR2 FRNRAP. CDR3 sequence reads: CASEAGLEMYSTEAFF. As DNA, the CDR3 is TGTGCTAGTGAGGCGGGACTCGAAATGTATAGCACTGAAGCTTTCTTT.